This TCR beta chain was identified in a study of blood T cell repertoires in COVID-19. Study background: T cells, B-cell-depleted T cells, or PBMCs provided the cDNA or gDNA that served as material.

Per the original data handling: From reference gene primer amplification, estimates of nucleated cell counts were derived. Assay used: immunoSEQ multiplex PCR; TCRdb lists only in-frame clones, some missing. V, J and clone size reflect that table, while D and trimming were determined from the DNA. The sample consists of 200,000 to 300,000 clones, around four fifths of them appearing once. CDR1 and CDR2 from the germline V gene are ENHRY and SYGVKD. V was trimmed by 2 bases and J by 7 bases, leaving 12 bases between them. CDR3 size: 14 residues. The specimen sequenced was peripheral blood. The chain uses TRBV10-3 and TRBJ1-5; possible D gene TRBD1, 6 bases. The clonotype comes from an older woman with active or convalescent COVID-19. In DNA form, the CDR3 reads TGTGCCATCAGTGAGGGACAGCCAGGCCAGCCCCAGCATTTT. Translation gives CAISEGQPGQPQHF.